This T cell receptor (beta chain) was recorded in a study of CXCR3-negative and CXCR3-positive naive CD8 T cells. Carrying UMI labels, the TRB cDNA libraries were prepared through 5' RACE. Reprocessing the 5' RACE reads, TCRdb reports a single entry for every CDR3 protein and omits DNA. The listing records some 150,000 distinct CDR3 sequences. As concerns this clonotype: Antigen specificity is unknown.

Study outcomes and limitations: TRB CDR3s were more hydrophobic in CXCR3-positive than in CXCR3-negative naive cells.

The CDR3 is 17 residues long. Germline values: CDR1 SGHDN, CDR2 FVKESK. Material for sequencing was naive CXCR3+ CD8+ T cells from blood. As to subset: CD45RO-CCR7+CD27+CD95- naive CD8+ T cells expressing CXCR3 (TNR3+). The sequence was obtained from a human donor in good health. Some clones in this sample may be carry-over from other donors' samples. The chain couples TRBV14 to TRBJ2-7; as DNA is missing, the TRBD2 call by TCRdb cannot be tested. CDR3 in amino acids: CASSQALLAGDTYEQYF.